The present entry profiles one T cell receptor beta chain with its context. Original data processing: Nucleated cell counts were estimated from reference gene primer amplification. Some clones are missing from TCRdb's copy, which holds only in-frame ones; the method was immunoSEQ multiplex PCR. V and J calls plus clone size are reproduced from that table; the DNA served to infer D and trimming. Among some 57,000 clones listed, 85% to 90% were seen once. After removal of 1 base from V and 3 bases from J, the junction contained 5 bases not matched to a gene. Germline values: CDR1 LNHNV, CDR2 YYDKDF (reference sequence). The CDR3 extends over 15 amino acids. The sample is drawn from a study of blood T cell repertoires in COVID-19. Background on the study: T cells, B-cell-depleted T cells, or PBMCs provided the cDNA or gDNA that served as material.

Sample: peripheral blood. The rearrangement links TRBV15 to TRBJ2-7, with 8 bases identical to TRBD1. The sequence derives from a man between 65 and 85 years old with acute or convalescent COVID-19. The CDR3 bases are TGTGCCACCAGCAGAGCCCCAGGGGGCATCTACGAGCAGTACTTC. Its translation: CATSRAPGGIYEQYF.